This paragraph reports one T cell receptor (beta chain). No antigen is known for it. Germline assignment: CDR1 SQVTM and CDR2 ANQGSEA. The length of the CDR3 is 13 residues. V was cut by 4 bases and J by 0 bases, with 10 bases left in between. The primer mix had 60 Vbeta and 13 Jbeta primers. This table comes from immunoSEQ multiplex PCR, and its TCRdb copy is limited to in-frame clones, with some not included. This sample's table reports around 65,000 clones. This record comes from a study of cytomegalovirus exposure and HLA in healthy donors. Study conclusions and caveats: Listed as cytomegalovirus-associated were over 150 TCR beta chains.

V gene TRBV29-1 combines with J gene TRBJ2-7, with D perhaps matching TRBD1 (6 bases). The TCR originated in a young man in good health and CMV-seropositive. The sequenced sample consisted of PBMCs. CDR3 amino acids: CSVVAGDSYEQYF. The CDR3 bases are TGCAGCGTTGTGGCAGGGGACTCCTACGAGCAGTACTTC.